This entry is about one T cell receptor (beta chain). This clonotype has a handful of counts. The target of this receptor is not known. No much larger clonotype is one base removed from it; base qualities were not supplied. Libraries were prepared through PCR. The sequencing machine was an Illumina HiSeq 2500. To normalize quantification of the TCRbeta repertoire, the TCR libraries were built with molecular barcoding that relied on unique molecular identifiers. TCRdb reanalyzed the raw reads on its own, using fastp at Q25 for trimming and MiXCR for clone calling, and kept in-frame beta chains. Every entry covers one CDR3 protein and lists the most common genes and DNA from its rows. This sample holds some 240,000 distinct CDR3 sequences; about 8.8% were observed only once. Jointly, the top ten make up approximately 5% of the sample. This entry is derived from a study of T-cell reconstitution after alpha-beta-depleted transplantation in children (dated by TCRdb to the mid-2010s). Concerning the study at large: Using TCR repertoire profiling, the study quantitatively followed how T-cell immune reconstitution unfolded in children after TCRalphabeta/CD19-depleted allogeneic hematopoietic cell transplantation.

The material sequenced was PBMCs from the stem cell graft donor, taken from the stem cell graft. The clonotype originates from a human donor who donated a stem cell graft to a child with SCID.

The nucleotide sequence reads as follows: TGCAGCGTGCTGGCCCTTGAAGCTTTCTTT. It encodes CSVLALEAFF. The V gene is TRBV29-1 and the J gene is TRBJ1-1; the D gene lacks a confident call. V and J are truncated by 6 bases and 7 bases respectively, leaving an intervening sequence of 9 bases. The CDR3 has 10 amino acids, counting the end cysteine and phenylalanine. The DNA shown is the 30-base CDR3, in frame from base 1. The germline V gene encodes CDR1 SQVTM and CDR2 ANQGSEA.